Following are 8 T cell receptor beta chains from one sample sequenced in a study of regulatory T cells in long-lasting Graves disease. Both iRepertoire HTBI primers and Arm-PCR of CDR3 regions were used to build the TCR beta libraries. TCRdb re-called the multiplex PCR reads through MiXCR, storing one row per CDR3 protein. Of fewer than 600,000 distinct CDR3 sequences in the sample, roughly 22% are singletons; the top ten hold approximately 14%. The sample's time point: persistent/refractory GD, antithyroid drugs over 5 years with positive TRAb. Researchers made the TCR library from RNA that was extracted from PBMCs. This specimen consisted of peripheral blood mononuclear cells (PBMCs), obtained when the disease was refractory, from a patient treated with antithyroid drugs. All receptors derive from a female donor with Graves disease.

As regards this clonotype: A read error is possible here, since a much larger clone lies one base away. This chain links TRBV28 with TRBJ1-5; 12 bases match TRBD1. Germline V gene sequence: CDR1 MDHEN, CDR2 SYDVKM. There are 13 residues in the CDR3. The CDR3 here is CVSGTGGFQPQHF. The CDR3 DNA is TGTGTCAGCGGGACAGGGGGCTTTCAGCCCCAGCATTTT. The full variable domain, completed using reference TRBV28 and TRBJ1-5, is DVKVTQSSRYLVKRTGEKVFLECVQDMDHENMFWYRQDPGLGLRLIYFSYDVKMKEKGDIPEGYSVSREKKERFSLILESASTNQTSMYLCVSGTGGFQPQHFGDGTRLSIL.

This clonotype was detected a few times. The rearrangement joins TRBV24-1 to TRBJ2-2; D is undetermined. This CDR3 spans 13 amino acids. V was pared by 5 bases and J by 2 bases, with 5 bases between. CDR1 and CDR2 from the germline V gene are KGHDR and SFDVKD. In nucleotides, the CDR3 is TGTGCCACCAGTGGTACTAACACCGGGGAGCTGTTTTTT. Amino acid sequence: CATSGTNTGELFF.

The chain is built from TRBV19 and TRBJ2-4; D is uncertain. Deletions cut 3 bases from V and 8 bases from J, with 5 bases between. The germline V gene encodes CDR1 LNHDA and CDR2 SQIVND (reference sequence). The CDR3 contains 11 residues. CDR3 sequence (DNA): TGTGCCAGTAGTATTGAGGACATTCAGTACTTC. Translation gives CASSIEDIQYF.

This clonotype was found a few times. CDR3 loop: CASSLVSGPYEQYF. The CDR3 DNA follows: TGTGCCAGCAGCTTAGTTTCGGGGCCCTACGAGCAGTACTTC. The J gene is TRBJ2-7, the V gene TRBV7-2; D may be TRBD1 or TRBD2 (5 bases each). The CDR3 contains 14 residues. Germline-derived CDR1 and CDR2 are SGHTA and FQGNSA. Trimming shortened V by 1 base and J by 2 bases, and 9 bases separated the two germline ends.

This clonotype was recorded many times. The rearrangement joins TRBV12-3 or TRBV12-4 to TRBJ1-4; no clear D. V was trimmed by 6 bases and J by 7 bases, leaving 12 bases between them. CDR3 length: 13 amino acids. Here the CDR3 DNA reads TGTGCCAGCAGCGGCTGGGCTGGTGAAAAACTGTTTTTT. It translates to CASSGWAGEKLFF.

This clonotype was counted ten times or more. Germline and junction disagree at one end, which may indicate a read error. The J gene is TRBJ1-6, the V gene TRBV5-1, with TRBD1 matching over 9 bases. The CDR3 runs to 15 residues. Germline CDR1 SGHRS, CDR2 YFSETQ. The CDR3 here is CASSLGDRDNSPLHF. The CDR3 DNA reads TGTGCCAGCAGTTTAGGGGACAGGGATAATTCACCCCTCCACTTT.

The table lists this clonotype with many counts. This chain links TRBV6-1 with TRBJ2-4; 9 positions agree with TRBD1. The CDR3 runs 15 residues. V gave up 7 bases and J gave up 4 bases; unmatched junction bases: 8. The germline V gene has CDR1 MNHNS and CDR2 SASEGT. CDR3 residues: CASMQLGTGKNIQYF. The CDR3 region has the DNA TGTGCCAGCATGCAGCTTGGGACAGGGAAAAACATTCAGTACTTC.

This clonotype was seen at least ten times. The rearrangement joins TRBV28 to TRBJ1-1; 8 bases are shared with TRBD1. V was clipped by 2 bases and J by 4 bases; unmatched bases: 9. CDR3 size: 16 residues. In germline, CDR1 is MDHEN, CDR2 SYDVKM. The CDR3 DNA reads TGTGCCAGCAGTTTAAGGCAGGGGGCAGTGGGCACTGAAGCTTTCTTT. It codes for CASSLRQGAVGTEAFF. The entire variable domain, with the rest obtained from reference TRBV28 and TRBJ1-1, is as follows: DVKVTQSSRYLVKRTGEKVFLECVQDMDHENMFWYRQDPGLGLRLIYFSYDVKMKEKGDIPEGYSVSREKKERFSLILESASTNQTSMYLCASSLRQGAVGTEAFFGQGTRLTVV.